This T cell receptor beta chain was identified in a study of cytomegalovirus exposure and HLA in healthy donors. The table came from immunoSEQ multiplex PCR; TCRdb's copy has only in-frame clones and leaves some out. The sample includes tens of thousands of clones, over 80% seen only once; the top ten take about 3.5%. Sequencing was carried out using PBMCs. This TCR was recovered from a young man in good health and CMV-seronegative.

The CDR3 DNA sequence: TGTGCCAGCAGCTTATCGGAGTCAACACAAGATACGCAGTATTTT. This translates into CASSLSESTQDTQYF. The chain has TRBV7-3 and TRBJ2-3; D gene uncertain. CDR1 and CDR2 from the germline V gene are SGHTA and FQGTGA. Trimming cost V 2 bases and J 5 bases, with 14 bases left between them. This CDR3 spans 15 amino acids.